A selection of T cell receptor beta chains follows, all from one sample in a study of CD8 T cells in ankylosing spondylitis. MiXCR, run by TCRdb on the 5' RACE reads, gives a single entry per CDR3 protein. The table records 130,000 or so distinct CDR3 sequences, roughly 17% of them present only once. The material sequenced was blood, either unsorted or a sorted T cell fraction (not recorded which). Receptors originate from a male donor with ankylosing spondylitis. The CDR3 runs from the conserved cysteine through the conserved F or W. D genes are given only for firm matches. Expanded clones are given a class, and other clones once, few, many or no size at all.

j_call cdr3_length d_call v_call clone_size cdr3_aa cdr3_nt
TRBJ2-1 12 - TRBV9 - CASSVGDGEQFF TGTGCCAGCAGCGTAGGGGACGGGGAGCAGTTCTTC
TRBJ2-7 17 TRBD2 TRBV3-1 - CASSQESRAGAPDEQYF TGTGCCAGCAGCCAAGAGTCGAGAGCGGGAGCACCCGACGAGCAGTACTTC
TRBJ2-7 15 TRBD1 TRBV6-5 - CASSYLGQGAYEQYF TGTGCCAGCAGTTACCTGGGACAGGGAGCCTACGAGCAGTACTTC
TRBJ2-7 17 - TRBV14 few CASSQDEPRSRSYEQYF TGTGCCAGCAGCCAAGATGAACCCCGGTCGCGCTCCTACGAGCAGTACTTC
TRBJ2-1 16 TRBD2 TRBV5-1 - CASSLSGRAAYNEQFF TGCGCCAGCAGCTTGAGCGGGAGGGCCGCCTACAATGAGCAGTTCTTC
TRBJ1-5 15 - TRBV12-3/TRBV12-4 - CASSPGRRSNQPQHF TGTGCCAGCAGTCCAGGGAGAAGAAGCAATCAGCCCCAGCATTTT
TRBJ1-5 15 - TRBV27 - CASSLSTDSNQPQHF TGTGCCAGCAGTTTGTCGACAGATAGCAATCAGCCCCAGCATTTT
TRBJ2-7 12 - TRBV27 - CASSLLLGEQYF TGTGCCAGCAGTTTATTACTTGGCGAGCAGTACTTC
TRBJ2-5 19 TRBD2 TRBV14 - CASSQGKGLADSPRETQYF TGTGCCAGCAGCCAAGGAAAAGGACTAGCGGATAGCCCCAGGGAGACCCAGTACTTC
TRBJ2-2 13 TRBD2 TRBV9 - CASSVSGGGELFF TGTGCCAGCAGCGTAAGCGGGGGAGGGGAGCTGTTTTTT
TRBJ2-7 11 - TRBV7-2 - CASSWNYEQYF TGTGCCAGCAGCTGGAACTACGAGCAGTACTTC
TRBJ2-1 11 - TRBV27 - CASRSVNEQFF TGTGCCAGCAGAAGTGTTAATGAGCAGTTCTTC
TRBJ2-7 12 - TRBV20-1 few CSAREGYYEQYF TGCAGTGCTAGAGAGGGCTACTACGAGCAGTACTTC
TRBJ2-7 14 TRBD1 TRBV20-1 - CSARDFRDSYEQYF TGCAGTGCTAGAGACTTTAGGGACAGCTACGAGCAGTACTTC
TRBJ2-5 14 TRBD1 TRBV5-1 few CASSDRGPGETQYF TGCGCCAGCAGTGACAGGGGTCCCGGGGAGACCCAGTACTTC
TRBJ2-5 16 - TRBV6-5 few CASSFFRGEMGETQYF TGTGCCAGCAGTTTCTTCCGGGGCGAGATGGGAGAGACCCAGTACTTC
TRBJ2-1 17 TRBD2 TRBV7-6 - CASSLYAQRETYNEQFF TGTGCCAGCAGCTTATACGCCCAGCGGGAGACCTACAATGAGCAGTTCTTC
TRBJ2-7 13 - TRBV19 once CASSWTAGYEQYF TGTGCCAGTAGTTGGACCGCCGGTTACGAGCAGTACTTC
TRBJ1-6 12 - TRBV2 - CASGGLASPLHF TGTGCCAGCGGGGGGTTGGCTTCACCCCTCCACTTT
TRBJ2-1 13 TRBD1 TRBV20-1 many CSASRGSYNEQFF TGCAGTGCTAGCAGGGGGTCTTACAATGAGCAGTTCTTC
TRBJ2-1 13 TRBD2 TRBV10-2 - CASSSGTYNEQFF TGCGCCAGCAGTAGCGGGACTTACAATGAGCAGTTCTTC
TRBJ2-2 16 - TRBV9 few CASSVGNSFNTGELFF TGTGCCAGCAGCGTAGGTAATAGCTTTAACACCGGGGAGCTGTTTTTT
TRBJ2-7 15 - TRBV7-8 many CASSLGTGAAYEQYF TGTGCCAGCAGCTTAGGAACTGGGGCCGCCTACGAGCAGTACTTC
TRBJ2-3 15 TRBD2 TRBV5-6 few CASTSSGSRADTQYF TGTGCCAGCACCTCTAGCGGGAGTAGGGCAGATACGCAGTATTTT
TRBJ1-3 17 TRBD1 TRBV7-2 few CASSLVFRDRVGNTIYF TGTGCCAGCAGCTTAGTTTTCCGGGACAGGGTTGGAAACACCATATATTTT
TRBJ2-7 17 - TRBV7-8 - CASSLARTGTLPYEQYF TGTGCCAGCAGCTTAGCTAGAACAGGGACCCTACCCTACGAGCAGTACTTC
TRBJ1-5 12 - TRBV27 many CASSLRGEPQHF TGTGCCAGCAGTTTAAGGGGGGAGCCCCAGCATTTT
TRBJ2-7 17 TRBD1 TRBV6-2/TRBV6-3 - CASSSPLGQAISYEQYF TGTGCCAGCAGTTCACCGTTAGGACAGGCGATATCCTACGAGCAGTACTTC
TRBJ2-7 11 - TRBV20-1 many CSASGSYEQYF TGCAGTGCTAGCGGGTCCTACGAGCAGTACTTC
TRBJ2-7 13 - TRBV7-9 - CASRHGQNYEQYF TGTGCCAGCAGACATGGACAGAATTACGAGCAGTACTTC
TRBJ2-6 15 - TRBV27 - CASSLQGAGANVLTF TGTGCCAGCAGTTTACAGGGCGCTGGGGCCAACGTCCTGACTTTC
TRBJ1-1 11 - TRBV7-9 - CASSPLTEAFF TGTGCCAGCAGCCCCTTGACTGAAGCTTTCTTT
TRBJ2-7 14 - TRBV29-1 - CSVLPAGTVYEQYF TGCAGCGTCTTACCCGCGGGGACAGTTTACGAGCAGTACTTC
TRBJ2-1 15 TRBD2 TRBV7-9 many CASRPGTSGSDEQFF TGTGCCAGCAGACCCGGGACTAGCGGGAGTGATGAGCAGTTCTTC
TRBJ2-3 16 - TRBV21-1 - CASSKAGATSTDTQYF TGTGCCAGCAGCAAAGCCGGAGCAACTAGCACAGATACGCAGTATTTT
TRBJ1-6 17 TRBD1 TRBV5-1 - CASSLAPRTGIDSPLHF TGCGCCAGCAGCTTGGCCCCTAGGACAGGGATCGATTCACCCCTCCACTTT
TRBJ1-2 16 - TRBV29-1 few CSVEEGRTRRRYGYTF TGCAGCGTTGAAGAAGGCAGGACCCGAAGAAGGTATGGCTACACCTTC
TRBJ2-1 15 TRBD2 TRBV7-9 few CASPPPLAGSNEQFF TGTGCCAGCCCACCGCCTTTAGCGGGTAGCAATGAGCAGTTCTTC
TRBJ2-1 13 - TRBV20-1 many CSARLVGYHEQFF TGCAGTGCTAGACTAGTAGGCTACCATGAGCAGTTCTTC
TRBJ2-3 15 - TRBV28 - CASSGARLGTDTQYF TGTGCCAGCTCGGGGGCGCGCCTTGGGACAGATACGCAGTATTTT
TRBJ2-5 18 TRBD2 TRBV20-1 few CSASPPTSGRAGGETQYF TGCAGTGCTAGTCCACCGACTAGCGGGAGGGCCGGTGGGGAGACCCAGTACTTC
TRBJ1-4 15 - TRBV12-5 - CASGVPGAANEKLFF TGTGCTAGTGGGGTCCCAGGGGCGGCTAATGAAAAACTGTTTTTT
TRBJ1-1 12 - TRBV12-3/TRBV12-4 few CASNHFGTEAFF TGTGCCAGCAACCACTTCGGCACTGAAGCTTTCTTT
TRBJ2-1 15 TRBD2 TRBV27 many CASSLASGTYNEQFF TGTGCCAGCAGTTTAGCTAGCGGGACCTACAATGAGCAGTTCTTC
TRBJ1-4 17 - TRBV7-9 few CASSQEGGFTTNEKLFF TGTGCCAGCAGCCAAGAGGGAGGCTTCACAACTAATGAAAAACTGTTTTTT
TRBJ2-5 14 - TRBV30 - CALLTEKTVGTQYF TGTGCCTTACTAACGGAAAAGACAGTCGGGACCCAGTACTTC
TRBJ2-1 13 TRBD2 TRBV20-1 - CSASPSGVHEQFF TGCAGTGCTAGTCCTAGCGGGGTACATGAGCAGTTCTTC
TRBJ1-2 16 - TRBV27 - CASSSVGEGLPYGYTF TGTGCCAGCAGTTCCGTTGGGGAGGGGCTGCCCTATGGCTACACCTTC
TRBJ2-5 13 - TRBV7-3 - CASSNLGGETQYF TGTGCCAGCAGCAACCTTGGCGGAGAGACCCAGTACTTC
TRBJ2-1 17 - TRBV11-3 - CASSRTWGKGFYNEQFF TGTGCCAGCAGCCGAACTTGGGGGAAGGGGTTCTACAATGAGCAGTTCTTC
TRBJ2-1 13 - TRBV9 - CASSVERVAEQFF TGTGCCAGCAGCGTAGAGAGGGTTGCTGAGCAGTTCTTC
TRBJ2-1 18 TRBD1 TRBV19 - CASSEDRTTPSSYNEQFF TGTGCCAGTTCCGAGGACAGGACGACCCCCAGCTCCTACAATGAGCAGTTCTTC
TRBJ2-7 16 TRBD2 TRBV24-1 few CATSDRASGHTYEQYF TGTGCCACCAGTGATAGGGCTAGCGGGCATACCTACGAGCAGTACTTC
TRBJ1-4 13 - TRBV29-1 few CSLPRPGPPSLFF TGCAGCTTACCAAGACCAGGCCCACCCTCCCTGTTTTTT
TRBJ1-2 13 TRBD1 TRBV2 few CASSEDRNYGYTF TGTGCCAGCAGTGAGGACAGGAACTATGGCTACACCTTC
TRBJ2-2 17 TRBD2 TRBV12-3/TRBV12-4 few CASSPLGLAQNTGELFF TGTGCCAGCAGCCCCTTAGGACTAGCGCAGAACACCGGGGAGCTGTTTTTT
TRBJ2-1 15 TRBD2 TRBV3-1 - CASSQDLGTSNEQFF TGTGCCAGCAGCCAAGATCTAGGGACTAGCAATGAGCAGTTCTTC
TRBJ2-3 21 TRBD2 TRBV6-2/TRBV6-3 many CASSPPGLAGVRKRFGDTQYF TGTGCCAGCAGTCCACCCGGACTAGCGGGAGTTCGCAAAAGATTTGGAGATACGCAGTATTTT